This T cell receptor beta chain comes out of a study of blood T cell repertoires in COVID-19. Looking at the study overall: T cells, B-cell-depleted T cells, or PBMCs supplied cDNA or gDNA.

The table lists this clone with a few counts. From germline, CDR1 is ENHRY and CDR2 SYGVKD. V lost 3 bases, J lost 6 bases, and 9 bases lay in between. The CDR3 has 12 residues. Libraries were prepared by immunoSEQ multiplex PCR; TCRdb keeps only in-frame clonotypes and omits some of them. The sample records approximately 170,000 clones, 84% being singletons. The sample was PBMCs or T cells enriched from blood (not recorded which). The TCR comes from a woman between 45 and 60 years old who had recovered from COVID-19. V gene TRBV10-3 combines with J gene TRBJ2-7; maybe TRBD1 (6 bases). The CDR3 sequence is CAISEGGFEQYF. Written as DNA, the CDR3 is TGTGCCATCAGTGAAGGGGGATTCGAGCAGTACTTC.